Listed here are 22 T cell receptor beta chains from one sample, sequenced in a study of cytomegalovirus exposure and HLA in healthy donors. 13 Jbeta primers and 60 Vbeta primers were used for the PCR. Clones were read by immunoSEQ multiplex PCR, and TCRdb kept only the in-frame ones, dropping some. This table holds approximately 220,000 clones, about three quarters found once. Sequencing used PBMCs. These TCRs come from a male donor in good health and CMV-seronegative.

The V gene is TRBV5-6, the J gene TRBJ2-7; 7 nucleotides agree with TRBD2. From germline, CDR1 is SGHDT and CDR2 YYEEEE. The CDR3 contains 13 residues. The V segment lost 0 bases and the J segment 4 bases; nucleotides outside the gene matches: 1. CDR3 sequence: CASSLASGYEQYF. In DNA form, the CDR3 reads TGTGCCAGCAGCTTGGCTAGCGGATACGAGCAGTACTTC.

The chain employs TRBV28 and TRBJ2-1, with TRBD2 matching 16 bases. The ends lost 6 bases at V and 7 bases at J; junction bases unmatched: 9. The CDR3 extends over 17 amino acids. Germline values: CDR1 MDHEN, CDR2 SYDVKM. This chain's CDR3 is CASSGTSGRAIDNEQFF. DNA for the CDR3: TGTGCCAGCAGCGGGACTAGCGGGAGGGCGATAGATAATGAGCAGTTCTTC.

This clone has a single count. The rearrangement joins TRBV19 to TRBJ2-2; 7 nucleotides agree with TRBD1. Germline trimming cut 10 bases from V and 0 bases from J; bases unmatched to any gene: 8. This CDR3 is built from 15 residues. Germline loops: CDR1 LNHDA, CDR2 SQIVND (reference sequence). The DNA for the CDR3 is TGTGCCACCTGGCGGACAGGCTCGAACACCGGGGAGCTGTTTTTT. Translating gives CATWRTGSNTGELFF.

The chain employs TRBV7-9 and TRBJ2-7, with 8 nucleotides matching TRBD1. The CDR3 totals 16 residues. The germline V gene encodes CDR1 SEHNR and CDR2 FQNEAQ (reference sequence). After removal of 5 bases from V and 7 bases from J, the junction contained 16 bases not matched to a gene. The CDR3 bases are TGTGCCAGCAGCCCCCTGGGGCAGGGGGCCTTTTGGGAGCAGTACTTC. Translating gives CASSPLGQGAFWEQYF.

This sequence joins TRBV9 and TRBJ2-3, with 10 bases aligning to TRBD2. The germline V gene encodes CDR1 SGDLS and CDR2 YYNGEE. Trimming cost V 1 base and J 4 bases; bases outside gene matches: 6. The CDR3 totals 16 residues. CDR3 nucleotides: TGTGCCAGCAGCGTAAGTCCTAGCGGGAGTGCAGATACGCAGTATTTT. Its translation is CASSVSPSGSADTQYF.

The rearrangement links TRBV28 to TRBJ2-2; 11 bases match TRBD1. After removal of 1 base from V and 4 bases from J, the junction contained 11 bases not matched to a gene. The germline V gene encodes CDR1 MDHEN and CDR2 SYDVKM. This CDR3 comprises 19 residues. The CDR3 DNA reads as TGTGCCAGCAGTTTATCTTCCTGGACAGGGGGCGCGAGCACCGGGGAGCTGTTTTTT. This codes for CASSLSSWTGGASTGELFF.

The V and J genes are TRBV2 and TRBJ2-7; D perhaps matches TRBD2 (5 bases). V lost 9 bases, J lost 4 bases, and 22 bases lay in between. CDR3 size: 15 residues. The germline V gene has CDR1 SNHLY and CDR2 FYNNEI. CDR3 sequence reads: CASTPRTGIGYEQYF. The CDR3 region has the DNA TGTGCCAGTACCCCTCGGACGGGGATTGGATACGAGCAGTACTTC.

The V and J genes are TRBV2 and TRBJ1-2; D not resolved. Germline V gene data show CDR1 as SNHLY and CDR2 as FYNNEI. Trimming stripped 9 bases from V and 8 bases from J, with 16 bases between. This CDR3 is built from 12 residues. Here the CDR3 DNA reads TGTGCCAGTACCCGGGAAAGGGAAGGCTACACCTTC. Translated, it gives CASTREREGYTF.

This chain links TRBV5-4 with TRBJ2-5; 10 nucleotides agree with TRBD2. Germline-derived CDR1 and CDR2 are SGHNT and YYREEE (reference sequence). This CDR3 has 17 residues. The J segment lost 5 bases and the V segment lost 2 bases, leaving 12 bases of the junction unmatched. For the CDR3, the DNA is TGTGCCAGCAGCTTTAGGAGCGGGGGGGCTGTATTGGAGACCCAGTACTTC. It translates to CASSFRSGGAVLETQYF.

This clone was detected only a few times. The same CDR3 also results from other DNA sequences found in this sample. The V call is TRBV14, the J call TRBJ2-7, with unresolved D. From germline, CDR1 is SGHDN and CDR2 FVKESK. The CDR3 sequence is 11 residues long. The germline V and J ends were trimmed by 5 bases and 3 bases, with 5 bases remaining between them. The DNA of the CDR3 is TGTGCCAGCAGCTCCCTCTACGAGCAGTACTTC. Residues: CASSSLYEQYF.

This clone was recorded only once. At one of its ends the junction is not consistent with the germline gene, which may arise from a read error. This specimen includes other DNA sequences encoding the same CDR3. This rearrangement joins TRBV6-5 to TRBJ2-7; maybe TRBD2 (6 bases). CDR1 is MNHEY and CDR2 is SVGAGI in the germline V gene. The CDR3 is 15 residues long. In nucleotides, the CDR3 is TGCGCCACCTCGCGGGGAACGAGGGTTGTCTACGAGCAGTACTTC. This gives the protein CATSRGTRVVYEQYF.

This clone was seen once. The chain has TRBV13 and TRBJ2-5; TRBD2 aligns across 8 bases. V shed 5 bases and J 2 bases; nucleotides not matched to a gene: 4. This CDR3 comprises 14 residues. Germline CDR1 is PRHDT and CDR2 is FYEKMQ (reference sequence). The CDR3 protein is CASSQSGRQETQYF. CDR3 coding DNA: TGTGCCAGCAGCCAGAGCGGGAGACAAGAGACCCAGTACTTC.

The genes are TRBV28 and TRBJ1-2; D may be TRBD1 (5 bases). CDR1 and CDR2 (germline): MDHEN, SYDVKM. Trimming removed 4 bases at V and 5 bases at J, with 20 bases between. This CDR3 has 16 residues. DNA of the CDR3: TGTGCCAGCAGTTCGGCGGGGCTTCCGCTCAGTTATGGCTACACCTTC. Translation gives CASSSAGLPLSYGYTF.

This clone has more than one count but fewer than ten. A junction boundary mismatches the germline segment, possibly from a read error. V is TRBV10-1 and J is TRBJ2-5; TRBD2 is a possible D gene (6 bases). The germline V gene encodes CDR1 WNHNN and CDR2 SYGVQD (reference sequence). The CDR3 has 12 amino acids. The CDR3 DNA reads as TGCGCCAGCAGTGAGTCTTGTCAGGGAGGTCACTTC. This codes for CASSESCQGGHF.

The chain employs TRBV5-1 and TRBJ2-7; D is unclear. Germline values: CDR1 SGHRS, CDR2 YFSETQ. The CDR3 runs to 14 residues. Trimming cost V 4 bases and J 1 base, with 12 bases left between them. The CDR3 sequence: CASSPAAASYEQYF. The DNA of the CDR3 is TGCGCCAGCAGCCCGGCGGCGGCGTCCTACGAGCAGTACTTC.

The chain is built from TRBV7-6 and TRBJ1-3; 8 bases agree with TRBD1. Germline values: CDR1 SGHVS, CDR2 FNYEAQ. CDR3 size: 17 residues. J was trimmed by 0 bases and V by 4 bases; bases with no gene match: 8. The CDR3, as DNA: TGTGCCAGCAGCTCGAGCCTTACAGGGGGCTCTGGAAACACCATATATTTT. This codes for CASSSSLTGGSGNTIYF.

The rearrangement links TRBV28 to TRBJ2-7; no clear D gene. Trimming stripped 6 bases from V and 3 bases from J, with 15 bases between. CDR3 length equals 14 residues. Germline-derived CDR1 and CDR2 are MDHEN and SYDVKM. DNA for the CDR3: TGTGCCAGCAGCCGACTTCATTCGTACTACGAGCAGTACTTC. It yields the protein CASSRLHSYYEQYF.

This sequence joins TRBV7-3 and TRBJ2-5; 9 bases match TRBD2. The CDR3 is made up of 14 amino acids. Per the germline V gene, CDR1 is SGHTA and CDR2 is FQGTGA. With 6 bases clipped from V and 7 bases from J, the junction kept 9 bases outside the gene matches. The CDR3 DNA reads TGTGCCAGCAGTCTCGCCGGGACTAGCCGGACCCAGTACTTC. The encoded protein is CASSLAGTSRTQYF.

V usage is TRBV29-1 and J usage is TRBJ2-3, with D hard to call. This CDR3 is 11 amino acids long. Trimming removed 7 bases from V and 5 bases from J, with 10 bases in between. Germline CDR1 reads SQVTM; CDR2 reads ANQGSEA. The CDR3 nucleotides are TGCAGCGGAAGATCGGGAGATACGCAGTATTTT. It yields the protein CSGRSGDTQYF.

The gene calls are TRBV10-1 and TRBJ2-1; 8 nucleotides align to TRBD2. J was trimmed by 4 bases and V by 3 bases; bases with no gene match: 11. Per the germline V gene, CDR1 is WNHNN and CDR2 is SYGVQD (reference sequence). The CDR3 length is 17 residues. CDR3 loop: CASSELQRGSTYNEQFF. DNA of the CDR3: TGCGCCAGCAGTGAATTACAGCGGGGGTCTACATACAATGAGCAGTTCTTC.

This clone was seen more than once but under ten times. This rearrangement joins TRBV9 to TRBJ1-2; no firm D call. This CDR3 region has 16 residues. Germline assignment: CDR1 SGDLS and CDR2 YYNGEE. The V and J ends lost 4 bases and 4 bases respectively, with 20 bases between them. CDR3 coding DNA: TGTGCCAGCAGCCCCACTCAACAGACACAATCCTATGGCTACACCTTC. Amino acids: CASSPTQQTQSYGYTF.

This chain joins TRBV11-1 and TRBJ2-7; 15 nucleotides match TRBD2. With 5 bases clipped from V and 7 bases from J, the junction kept 9 bases outside the gene matches. This CDR3 region has 16 residues. Germline assignment: CDR1 SGHAT and CDR2 FQDESV (reference sequence). CDR3 protein: CASSLVPGLAGGEQYF. DNA for the CDR3: TGTGCCAGCAGCCTCGTCCCGGGACTAGCGGGGGGTGAGCAGTACTTC.